The clone carrying this T cell receptor (beta chain) came up a few times. Its antigen remains unidentified. The sample comes from a study of glioma-infiltrating T cells. TCR alpha and beta CDR3 regions were amplified from RNA using iRepertoire nested multiplex PCR. One-step reverse transcription and amplification started from roughly 100-400 ng of tissue mRNA or PBMC total RNA. TCRdb processed the multiplex PCR reads anew with MiXCR; each CDR3 protein has one entry. The sample yields roughly 200,000 distinct CDR3 sequences, more than 35% seen once. The CDR3 consists of 17 residues. Trimming stripped 1 base from V and 4 bases from J, with 18 bases between. Study results and limitations: Non-neoplastic patients had below-expected tissue-blood divergence, while all gliomas exceeded expectation. Tissue and blood shared very few CDR3 sequences.

This TCR was sampled from a human donor with low-grade glioma or glioblastoma, undergoing nonglioma brain surgery, or in good health (not recorded which). The chain links TRBV12-3 or TRBV12-4 to TRBJ2-3; D possibly corresponds to TRBD1 (5 bases). Material for sequencing was glioma tissue, nonneoplastic brain tissue, or PBMCs (not recorded which). The CDR3 DNA reads TGTGCCAGCAGTTTAGGGTTGGGGCTTCCGGGTGCAGATACGCAGTATTTT. Translation gives CASSLGLGLPGADTQYF.